The rows below give T cell receptor beta chains drawn from one sample of a study of blood T cell repertoires in COVID-19. Measured with immunoSEQ multiplex PCR; TCRdb has only the in-frame clones, and not every one. This repertoire shows hundreds of thousands of clones, 65% to 85% found once; its top ten account for 5% to 6%. The sample comprised peripheral blood. The source of these receptors is an older man with acute or convalescent COVID-19. Both conserved end residues are part of each CDR3. A D gene is named only where the DNA matches it firmly. A clone size is listed for some rows: how often the clone was seen (once, few, many), or a class if it is expanded.

V	length	size	J	D	CDR3	DNA
TRBV7-8	14	.	TRBJ2-7	.	CASSLLVQRPEQYF	TGTGCCAGCAGCTTACTAGTACAACGGCCCGAGCAGTACTTC
TRBV9	13	.	TRBJ1-1	.	CASSGRLDTEAFF	TGTGCCAGCAGCGGACGACTGGACACTGAAGCTTTCTTT
TRBV3-1/TRBV3-2	15	.	TRBJ1-4	TRBD1	CASSLTGTANEKLFF	TGTGCCAGCAGCTTGACCGGGACAGCAAATGAAAAACTGTTTTTT
TRBV5-1	14	.	TRBJ1-4	TRBD1	CASSPGGLNEKLFF	TGCGCCAGCAGCCCAGGGGGACTTAATGAAAAACTGTTTTTT
TRBV5-1	15	few	TRBJ2-2	.	CASSLENRVTGELFF	TGCGCCAGCAGCTTAGAGAACAGGGTAACCGGGGAGCTGTTTTTT
TRBV27	15	.	TRBJ1-1	.	CASLPRGRGNTEAFF	TGTGCCAGCCTACCTAGGGGCAGGGGGAACACTGAAGCTTTCTTT
TRBV23-1	16	.	TRBJ2-1	.	CASRTDTYRVNNEQFF	TGCGCCAGCAGAACCGACACCTACAGGGTAAACAATGAGCAGTTCTTC
TRBV5-1	15	few	TRBJ2-3	TRBD2	CASSTTSGPTDTQYF	TGCGCCAGCAGCACGACTAGCGGGCCTACGGATACGCAGTATTTT
TRBV3-1/TRBV3-2	17	.	TRBJ2-2	.	CASSQGWARGNTGELFF	TGTGCCAGCAGCCAAGGATGGGCCAGGGGGAACACCGGGGAGCTGTTTTTT
TRBV3-1/TRBV3-2	11	.	TRBJ2-7	.	CASSQRQLQYF	TGTGCCAGCAGCCAGCGACAGCTTCAGTACTTC
TRBV27	14	.	TRBJ2-3	TRBD1	CASRRDRGTDTQYF	TGTGCCAGCCGCCGGGACAGAGGCACAGATACGCAGTATTTT
TRBV6-4	14	.	TRBJ2-6	.	CASSSVSGANVLTF	TGTGCCAGCAGTTCGGTGTCTGGGGCCAACGTCCTGACTTTC
TRBV29-1	13	.	TRBJ2-7	.	CSVEDRASYEQYF	TGCAGCGTTGAAGATCGAGCCTCCTACGAGCAGTACTTC
TRBV30	12	.	TRBJ2-5	.	CAWSGRGEAQYF	TGTGCCTGGAGCGGGAGAGGGGAGGCCCAGTACTTC
TRBV24-1	15	.	TRBJ2-2	.	CATSDSGHYPGELFF	TGTGCCACCAGTGATTCGGGACATTACCCCGGGGAGCTGTTTTTT
TRBV5-8	15	few	TRBJ2-2	.	CASSFWDTYTGELFF	TGTGCCAGCAGCTTCTGGGACACTTACACCGGGGAGCTGTTTTTT
TRBV10-3	13	.	TRBJ1-1	.	CAISEGLQTEAFF	TGTGCCATCAGTGAGGGGCTACAGACTGAAGCTTTCTTT
TRBV5-1	14	.	TRBJ2-7	.	CASRPALGVYEQYF	TGCGCCAGCAGGCCCGCCCTAGGGGTTTACGAGCAGTACTTC
TRBV6-1	15	.	TRBJ2-7	TRBD1	CASSETWGDRDEQYF	TGTGCCAGCAGTGAAACGTGGGGTGACAGGGACGAGCAGTACTTC
TRBV5-1	16	once	TRBJ2-1	.	CASSPPGTNTYNEQFF	TGCGCCAGCAGCCCACCCGGGACAAACACCTACAATGAGCAGTTCTTC
TRBV6-1	18	.	TRBJ2-1	TRBD2	CASSDLRGAGKYRNEQFF	TGTGCCAGCAGTGACCTTAGGGGAGCGGGAAAATATCGTAATGAGCAGTTCTTC
TRBV28	14	.	TRBJ1-1	TRBD1	CASGSGQWGTEAFF	TGTGCCAGCGGCTCGGGACAGTGGGGCACTGAAGCTTTCTTT
TRBV11-1	14	.	TRBJ2-5	.	CASSLRQAPETQYF	TGTGCCAGCAGCTTGCGACAGGCCCCTGAGACCCAGTACTTC